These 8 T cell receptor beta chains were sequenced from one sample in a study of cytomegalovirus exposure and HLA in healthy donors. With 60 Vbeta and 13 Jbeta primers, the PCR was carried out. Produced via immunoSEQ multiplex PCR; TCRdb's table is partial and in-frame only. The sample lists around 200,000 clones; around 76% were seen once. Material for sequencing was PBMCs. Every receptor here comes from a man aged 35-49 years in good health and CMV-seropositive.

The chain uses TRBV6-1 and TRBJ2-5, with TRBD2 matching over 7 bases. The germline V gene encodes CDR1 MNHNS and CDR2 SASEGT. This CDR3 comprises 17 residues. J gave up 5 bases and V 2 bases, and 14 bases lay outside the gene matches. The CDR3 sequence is CASSENAGALHVETQYF. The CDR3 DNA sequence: TGTGCCAGCAGTGAAAATGCGGGAGCCCTCCACGTGGAGACCCAGTACTTC.

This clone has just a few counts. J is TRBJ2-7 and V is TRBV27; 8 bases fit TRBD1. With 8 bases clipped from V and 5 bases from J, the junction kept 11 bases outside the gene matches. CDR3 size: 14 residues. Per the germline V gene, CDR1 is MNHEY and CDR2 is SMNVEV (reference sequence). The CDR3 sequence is CASGDRDRLHEQYF. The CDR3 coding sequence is TGTGCCAGCGGGGACCGGGACAGGCTCCACGAGCAGTACTTC.

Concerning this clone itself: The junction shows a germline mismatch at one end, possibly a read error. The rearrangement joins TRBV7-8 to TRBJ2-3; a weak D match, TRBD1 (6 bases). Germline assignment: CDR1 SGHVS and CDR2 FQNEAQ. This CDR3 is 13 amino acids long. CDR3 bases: TGTGCCAGCAGCTCTGACAGGTCAGAGACGCAGTATTTT. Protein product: CASSSDRSETQYF.

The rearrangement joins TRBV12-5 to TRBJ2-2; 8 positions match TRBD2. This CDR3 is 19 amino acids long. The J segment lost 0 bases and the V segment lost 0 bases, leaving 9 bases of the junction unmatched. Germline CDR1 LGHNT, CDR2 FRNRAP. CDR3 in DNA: TGTGCTAGTGGTTTGGTAATTGCGGGGGGACGCGCGAACACCGGGGAGCTGTTTTTT. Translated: CASGLVIAGGRANTGELFF.

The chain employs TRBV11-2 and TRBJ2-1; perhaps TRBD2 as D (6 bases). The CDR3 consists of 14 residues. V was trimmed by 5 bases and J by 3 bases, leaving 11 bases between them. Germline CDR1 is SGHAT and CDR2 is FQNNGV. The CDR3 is CASSVSGIYNEQFF. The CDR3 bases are TGTGCCAGCAGCGTTAGCGGAATCTACAATGAGCAGTTCTTC.

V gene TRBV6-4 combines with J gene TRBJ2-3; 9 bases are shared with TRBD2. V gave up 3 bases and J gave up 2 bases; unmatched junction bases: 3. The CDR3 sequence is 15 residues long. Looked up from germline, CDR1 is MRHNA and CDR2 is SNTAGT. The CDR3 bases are TGTGCCAGCAGTGAGGCTAGCGGGAACACAGATACGCAGTATTTT. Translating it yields CASSEASGNTDTQYF.

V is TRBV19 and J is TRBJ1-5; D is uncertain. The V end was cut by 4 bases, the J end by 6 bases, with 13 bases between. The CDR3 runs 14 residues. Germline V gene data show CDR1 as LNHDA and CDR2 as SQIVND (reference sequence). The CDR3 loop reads CASSTGIGRQPQHF. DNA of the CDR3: TGTGCCAGTAGTACAGGAATTGGGCGTCAGCCCCAGCATTTT.

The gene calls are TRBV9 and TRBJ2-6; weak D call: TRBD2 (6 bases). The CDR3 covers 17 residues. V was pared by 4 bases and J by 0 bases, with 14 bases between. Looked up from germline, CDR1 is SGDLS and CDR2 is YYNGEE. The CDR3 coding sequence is TGTGCCAGCAGCCCCTCAGTCGGGAGCTCTGGGGCCAACGTCCTGACTTTC. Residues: CASSPSVGSSGANVLTF. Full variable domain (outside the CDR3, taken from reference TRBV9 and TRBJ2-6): DSGVTQTPKHLITATGQRVTLRCSPRSGDLSVYWYQQSLDQGLQFLIQYYNGEERAKGNILERFSAQQFPDLHSELNLSSLELGDSALYFCASSPSVGSSGANVLTFGAGSRLTVL.